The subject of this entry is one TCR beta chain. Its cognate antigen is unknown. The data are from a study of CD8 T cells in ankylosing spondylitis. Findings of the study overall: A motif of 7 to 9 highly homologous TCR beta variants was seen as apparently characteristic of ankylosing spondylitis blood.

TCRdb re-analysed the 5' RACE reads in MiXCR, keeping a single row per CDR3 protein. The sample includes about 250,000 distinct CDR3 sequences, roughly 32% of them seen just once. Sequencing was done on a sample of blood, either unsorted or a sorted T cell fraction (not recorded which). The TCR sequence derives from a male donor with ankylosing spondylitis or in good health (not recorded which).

The CDR3 DNA reads as TGTGCCAGCAGCCAAGGTTCGGCGCAGTTTGTCGACGAGCAGTACTTC. As protein: CASSQGSAQFVDEQYF. This sequence joins TRBV3-1 and TRBJ2-7; unclear D gene. V shed 1 base and J shed 5 bases, with 18 bases lying between them. Per the germline V gene, CDR1 is LGHDT and CDR2 is YNNKEL (reference sequence). The CDR3 length is 16 residues.